This TCR beta chain is drawn from a study of beta chain features in type 1 diabetes. Study-level findings and limits: Type 1 diabetes patients had TCRB CDR3s that were shorter (moderately but significantly so) in all four CD4+ subsets.

Comment on this clone: Antigen specificity is unknown.

Expressed TCRB transcripts were sequenced because the isolated RNA had all been reverse transcribed beforehand. The method was immunoSEQ multiplex PCR; TCRdb's version includes in-frame clones alone and lacks a portion of them. In the table there are about 340,000 clones, about a tenth of which are singletons. The V gene's germline CDR1 is ENHRY and CDR2 SYGVKD. CDR3 length: 17 amino acids. J lost 6 bases, V lost 4 bases, and 7 bases had no gene match. The chain uses TRBV10-3 and TRBJ2-1, with 15 bases identical to TRBD2. The sequencing input was central memory CD4+ T cells from blood. This clonotype originated in a man younger than 45 with type 1 diabetes. As DNA, the CDR3 is TGTGCCATCAGTGGGACTAGCGGGGGGGCCGTCTTCAATGAGCAGTTCTTC. It is translated as CAISGTSGGAVFNEQFF.